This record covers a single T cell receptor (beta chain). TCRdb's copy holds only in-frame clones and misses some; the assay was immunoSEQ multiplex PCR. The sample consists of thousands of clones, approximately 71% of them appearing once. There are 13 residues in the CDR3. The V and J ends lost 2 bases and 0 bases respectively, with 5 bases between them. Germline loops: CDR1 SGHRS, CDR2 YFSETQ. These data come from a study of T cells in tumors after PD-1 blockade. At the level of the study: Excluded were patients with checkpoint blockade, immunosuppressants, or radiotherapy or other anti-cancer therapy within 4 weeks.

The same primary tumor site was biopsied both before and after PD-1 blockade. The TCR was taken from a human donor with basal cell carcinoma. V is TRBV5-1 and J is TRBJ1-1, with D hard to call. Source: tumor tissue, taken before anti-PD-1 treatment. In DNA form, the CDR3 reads TGCGCCAGCAGCTTTAGGGTGAACACTGAAGCTTTCTTT. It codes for CASSFRVNTEAFF.